Below, 13 T cell receptor beta chains from the same sample are listed, as sequenced in a study of PD-L1 blockade in urothelial cancer. Produced via immunoSEQ multiplex PCR; TCRdb's table is partial and in-frame only. The sample comprises some 79,000 clones, more than 75% of which are singletons, and 9.5% rests with the top ten. The sequencing here drew on PBMCs, taken around atezolizumab (anti-PD-L1) treatment. The receptors originated from an older man with urothelial cancer.

V and J are TRBV11-2 and TRBJ2-1; 8 nucleotides match TRBD2. The CDR3 has 17 residues. Trimming took 1 base from V and 5 from J; bases not matched to a gene: 10. CDR1 and CDR2 from the germline V gene are SGHAT and FQNNGV. As DNA, the CDR3 is TGTGCCAGCAGCTTAGCCCCCACGGGGGGGCGAAACAATGAGCAGTTCTTC. It is translated as CASSLAPTGGRNNEQFF.

V is TRBV5-6 and J is TRBJ1-3; 7 positions match TRBD1. Unmatched junction bases numbered 3, after V lost 0 bases and J lost 3 bases. The CDR3 has 15 amino acids. The germline CDR1 and CDR2 sequences are SGHDT and YYEEEE. CDR3 protein: CASSLDRGLGNTIYF. DNA for the CDR3: TGTGCCAGCAGCTTGGATAGGGGGCTTGGAAACACCATATATTTT.

J is TRBJ1-2 and V is TRBV10-2; D is ambiguous. V was shortened by 2 bases and J by 2 bases, with 6 bases between the two germline ends. This CDR3 has 13 residues. Germline V gives CDR1 WSHSY, CDR2 SAAADI. The CDR3 sequence is CASSEPQNYGYTF. Here the CDR3 DNA reads TGCGCCAGCAGTGAGCCCCAAAACTATGGCTACACCTTC.

The chain uses TRBV19 and TRBJ1-5, with D unresolved. Germline-derived CDR1 and CDR2 are LNHDA and SQIVND (reference sequence). Between the trimmed V and J ends, which lost 0 bases and 7 bases, there was a span of 16 bases. The CDR3 spans 16 residues. The CDR3 loop is CASSIDPLAPRQPQHF. In DNA form, the CDR3 reads TGTGCCAGTAGTATAGATCCCCTAGCGCCTAGACAGCCCCAGCATTTT.

V usage is TRBV7-2 and J usage is TRBJ2-7; 7 nucleotides match TRBD1. Germline V gene sequence: CDR1 SGHTA, CDR2 FQGNSA. Trimming removed 3 bases from V and 3 bases from J; junction bases left unmatched: 8. The CDR3 totals 15 residues. CDR3 region: CASSLGPGQNYEQYF. The CDR3 coding sequence is TGTGCCAGCAGCTTGGGGCCGGGACAGAACTACGAGCAGTACTTC.

This sequence joins TRBV7-6 and TRBJ2-5, with TRBD2 matching 15 bases. The V segment lost 5 bases and the J segment 5 bases; nucleotides outside the gene matches: 9. CDR1 and CDR2 (germline): SGHVS, FNYEAQ. The CDR3 covers 17 residues. DNA for the CDR3: TGTGCCAGCAGCCCTGGGACTAGCGGGGGGCCCGGGGAGACCCAGTACTTC. Translated: CASSPGTSGGPGETQYF.

This chain links TRBV6-6 with TRBJ1-1; D is unclear. The V end was cut by 2 bases, the J end by 12 bases, with 13 bases between. This CDR3 region has 12 residues. CDR1 MNHNY and CDR2 SVGAGI come from the germline V gene (reference sequence). As DNA, the CDR3 is TGTGCCAGCAGTTACGGCGGGGTAGGGACTTTCTTT. Protein: CASSYGGVGTFF.

The CDR3: CASSLGLASEQFF. The CDR3 DNA reads as TGTGCCAGCAGCTTAGGGCTAGCTAGTGAGCAGTTCTTC. The gene calls are TRBV7-3 and TRBJ2-1; D possibly corresponds to TRBD2 (5 bases). The CDR3 runs to 13 residues. V lost 2 bases and J lost 9, with 11 bases in between. The germline V gene encodes CDR1 SGHTA and CDR2 FQGTGA.

The chain couples TRBV29-1 to TRBJ2-3; D is ambiguous. V lost 4 bases to trimming and J lost 5 bases, with 16 bases between them. The CDR3 sequence is 14 residues long. Germline assignment: CDR1 SQVTM and CDR2 ANQGSEA. CDR3 region: CSVGAKTLIDTQYF. In DNA form, the CDR3 reads TGCAGCGTTGGCGCCAAAACCCTCATAGATACGCAGTATTTT.

The chain recombines TRBV7-2 with TRBJ2-2; D ambiguous. This CDR3 is built from 14 residues. The V end was cut by 2 bases, the J end by 0 bases, with 4 bases between. Per the germline V gene, CDR1 is SGHTA and CDR2 is FQGNSA. The CDR3 is CASSLRANTGELFF. In nucleotides, the CDR3 is TGTGCCAGCAGCTTACGGGCGAACACCGGGGAGCTGTTTTTT.

This chain uses TRBV9 with TRBJ2-1; weak D call: TRBD2 (5 bases). This CDR3 has 13 residues. The germline gives CDR1 SGDLS, CDR2 YYNGEE. With 3 bases removed from V and 1 base from J, the gap between germline ends came to 5 bases. The CDR3 reads CASSGRSYNEQFF. CDR3 DNA sequence: TGTGCCAGCAGCGGGAGGTCCTACAATGAGCAGTTCTTC.

The chain is built from TRBV19 and TRBJ1-6, with 7 positions matching TRBD1. Trimming removed 2 bases from V and 6 bases from J; junction bases left unmatched: 4. This CDR3 comprises 15 residues. Germline CDR1 is LNHDA and CDR2 is SQIVND (reference sequence). CDR3 DNA: TGTGCCAGTAGTATAACAGGGGTGGGTAATTCACCCCTCCACTTT. It specifies CASSITGVGNSPLHF.

V gene TRBV7-3 combines with J gene TRBJ2-2, with 7 positions matching TRBD1. Germline-derived CDR1 and CDR2 are SGHTA and FQGTGA. J gave up 0 bases and V 0 bases, and 1 base lay outside the gene matches. The CDR3 spans 16 residues. This chain's CDR3 is CASSLTGQANTGELFF. The DNA of the CDR3 is TGTGCCAGCAGCTTAACCGGACAGGCGAACACCGGGGAGCTGTTTTTT.